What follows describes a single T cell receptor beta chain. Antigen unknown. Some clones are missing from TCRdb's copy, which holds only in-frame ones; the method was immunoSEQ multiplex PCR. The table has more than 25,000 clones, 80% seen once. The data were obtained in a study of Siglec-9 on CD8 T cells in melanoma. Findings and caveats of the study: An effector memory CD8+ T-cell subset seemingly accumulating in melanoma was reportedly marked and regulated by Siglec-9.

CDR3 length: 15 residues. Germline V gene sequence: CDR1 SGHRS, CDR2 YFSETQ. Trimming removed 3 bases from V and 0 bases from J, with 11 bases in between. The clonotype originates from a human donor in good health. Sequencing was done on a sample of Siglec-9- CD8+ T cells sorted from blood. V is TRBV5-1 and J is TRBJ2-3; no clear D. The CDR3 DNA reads TGCGCCAGCAGCTCAGAAGCGACTAGCACAGATACGCAGTATTTT. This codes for CASSSEATSTDTQYF. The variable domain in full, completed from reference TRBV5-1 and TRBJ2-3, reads KAGVTQTPRYLIKTRGQQVTLSCSPISGHRSVSWYQQTPGQGLQFLFEYFSETQRNKGNFPGRFSGRQFSNSRSEMNVSTLELGDSALYLCASSSEATSTDTQYFGPGTRLTVL.